This TCR beta chain was obtained from a study of T cells in Graves' hyperthyroidism and ophthalmopathy. Overall study results and limits: Ophthalmopathy was predicted by the model a median of around 5.9 months ahead of onset. Also found in blood were most expanded thyroid clonotypes above 0.001.

Patients aged 18 to 65 had newly diagnosed hyperthyroidism lasting under 2 months. Criteria for exclusion of patients were uncontrolled infection, other autoimmune disease, pregnancy or lactation. A word on this clonotype: No antigen is known for it.

Template material for amplifying TCR beta CDR3 regions consisted of RNA transcripts. The primer set for the first-round RT-PCR of the TCR CDR3 was HTBI. TCRdb re-analysed the multiplex PCR reads in MiXCR, keeping a single row per CDR3 protein. The sample contains approximately 640,000 distinct CDR3 sequences, around 15% of which appear only once. CDR3 length: 14 amino acids. Trimming cost V 0 bases and J 7 bases, with 11 bases left between them. Germline V gene data show CDR1 as SGHRS and CDR2 as YFSETQ. The chain carries TRBV5-1 and TRBJ2-4, with D unclear. This clonotype was obtained from a woman in her twenties or thirties with Graves' hyperthyroidism. Material: blood. This chain's CDR3 is CASSLDTLTNIQYF. The DNA of the CDR3 is TGCGCCAGCAGCTTGGATACCCTAACTAACATTCAGTACTTC.